This TCR beta chain was observed in a study of blood T cell repertoires in COVID-19. About the research overall: Sites in the United States, Italy and Spain provided acute and convalescent COVID-19 samples. Nucleic acid was either cDNA or gDNA, and it came from T cells, B-cell-depleted T cells, or PBMCs.

The CDR3 sequence is 13 residues long. CDR1 and CDR2 (germline): LNHDA, SQIVND (reference sequence). Trimming removed 3 bases from V and 3 bases from J, with 8 bases in between. In the source study's methods: Nucleated cell counts were estimated from reference gene primer amplification. The data were produced by immunoSEQ multiplex PCR, yet TCRdb's version contains in-frame clones alone and is incomplete. V and J calls and clone size are copied from that table; D and trimming were computed from the DNA. Among roughly 250,000 clones listed, around nine tenths were seen once. The V gene is TRBV19, the J gene TRBJ1-2; the D gene is possibly TRBD1 (5 bases). The source is a woman between 40 and 55 years old who had recovered from COVID-19. Sequencing was done on a sample of peripheral blood. The CDR3 protein is CASSMGGYYGYTF. The CDR3 DNA is TGTGCCAGTAGTATGGGGGGTTACTATGGCTACACCTTC.